This T cell receptor (beta chain) was identified in a study of CD4 T cells in relation to SARS-CoV-2 and coronaviruses. CD4+ T cells from unexposed donors were obtained before the COVID-19 pandemic (2011-2018). After ten to eleven days of culture, CD4+ T cells were isolated. The table came from immunoSEQ multiplex PCR; TCRdb's copy has only in-frame clones and leaves some out. The table shows 15,000 to 17,000 clones, with over 60% occurring only once. CDR3 length: 16 amino acids. Germline CDR1 and CDR2: LGHDT and YNNKEL (reference sequence). V shed 3 bases and J 5 bases; nucleotides not matched to a gene: 10. Concerning this clone: Antigen unknown.

The TCR sequence derives from a human donor in good health. Sequenced sample: CD4+ T cells from PBMCs, cultured in vitro. J is TRBJ2-5 and V is TRBV3-1 (or the pseudogene TRBV3-2); TRBD2 aligns across 9 bases. Written as DNA, the CDR3 is TGTGCCAGCAGCCAGGGCGGTAGCGGGAGTCGGGAGACCCAGTACTTC. This sequence encodes CASSQGGSGSRETQYF.